Following are 25 T cell receptor beta chains from one sample sequenced in a study of vaccination effects on CD4 cells after COVID-19. Subsequent to a culture period of more than 8 days, CD4+ T cells were isolated. The protocol was immunoSEQ multiplex PCR, while the TCRdb copy is restricted to in-frame clones and leaves out a portion. Among around 27,000 clones listed, 65% were seen once. These receptors have no identified antigens. The specimen was CD4+ T cells from PBMCs cultured without peptide, collected before COVID-19 vaccination. The receptors here all came from a human donor who received a COVID-19 vaccine.

This rearrangement joins TRBV24-1 to TRBJ1-5; possibly TRBD1 for D (6 bases). Germline assignment: CDR1 KGHDR and CDR2 SFDVKD. The CDR3 is made up of 16 amino acids. V was trimmed by 6 bases and J by 0 bases, leaving 14 bases between them. The CDR3 protein is CATSPGGGFSNQPQHF. CDR3 nucleotide sequence: TGTGCCACCAGTCCCGGGGGGGGCTTTAGCAATCAGCCCCAGCATTTT.

The chain links TRBV12-3 or TRBV12-4 to TRBJ1-1, with a weak D call TRBD1 (5 bases). The CDR3 runs 13 residues. V was shortened by 5 bases and J by 5 bases, with 12 bases between the two germline ends. This CDR3 reads CASSDVQGTEAFF. The CDR3 nucleotides are TGTGCCAGCAGTGACGTTCAGGGAACTGAAGCTTTCTTT.

The rearrangement uses TRBV6-6 and TRBJ2-7, with 7 bases identical to TRBD1. V trimming: 9 bases; J trimming: 3 bases; junction bases outside the gene matches: 5. The CDR3 extends over 12 amino acids. CDR1 is MNHNY and CDR2 is SVGAGI in the germline V gene (reference sequence). The CDR3 nucleotides read TGTGCCAGTACGGGACAGAGCTACGAGCAGTACTTC. It codes for CASTGQSYEQYF.

The sample holds a few counts of this clone. The genes are TRBV29-1 and TRBJ1-2, with D uncertain. This CDR3 contains 13 residues. Deletions cut 3 bases from V and 10 bases from J, with 18 bases between. The germline V gene encodes CDR1 SQVTM and CDR2 ANQGSEA. CDR3 in amino acids: CSVDLGSYVDYTF. The CDR3 DNA follows: TGCAGCGTTGATCTGGGATCTTACGTCGACTACACCTTC.

V usage is TRBV2 and J usage is TRBJ2-7, with TRBD1 identical over 8 bases. The V gene end was trimmed by 7 bases and the J gene end by 2 bases; junction bases not matched to a gene: 1. This CDR3 comprises 12 residues. CDR1 is SNHLY and CDR2 is FYNNEI in the germline V gene. The DNA for the CDR3 is TGTGCCAGCACAGGGGGCGCCTACGAGCAGTACTTC. Translating gives CASTGGAYEQYF.

The genes are TRBV27 and TRBJ2-7; D might be TRBD1 (6 bases). This CDR3 has 16 residues. Germline V gene data show CDR1 as MNHEY and CDR2 as SMNVEV (reference sequence). V lost 1 base, J lost 2 bases, and 15 bases lay in between. The CDR3 DNA sequence: TGTGCCAGCAGTTTATACCGGGACACGTTAACCTACGAGCAGTACTTC. Its translation: CASSLYRDTLTYEQYF.

J is TRBJ2-1 and V is TRBV11-2; 12 bases match TRBD2. The CDR3 totals 15 residues. J gave up 8 bases and V 6 bases, and 8 bases lay outside the gene matches. CDR1 and CDR2 (germline): SGHAT, FQNNGV. The CDR3 sequence is CASRALAGGPYEQFF. The DNA for the CDR3 is TGTGCCAGCAGGGCCCTAGCGGGGGGGCCCTATGAGCAGTTCTTC.

The chain employs TRBV7-7 and TRBJ1-1, with D uncertain. This CDR3 is built from 15 residues. Trimming shortened V by 1 base and J by 3 bases, and 12 bases separated the two germline ends. Germline CDR1 reads SSHAT; CDR2 reads FNYEAQ (reference sequence). The CDR3 region has the DNA TGTGCCAGCAGCTTAGGTCCTGGTCTTGACACTGAAGCTTTCTTT. Translating it yields CASSLGPGLDTEAFF.

The chain carries TRBV10-3 and TRBJ1-3; D ambiguous. V shed 7 bases and J shed 10 bases, with 11 bases lying between them. Germline CDR1 reads ENHRY; CDR2 reads SYGVKD. The CDR3 extends over 11 amino acids. The CDR3 protein is CAIKGTGTIYF. The CDR3, as DNA: TGTGCCATCAAAGGTACCGGGACCATATATTTT.

V is TRBV6-5 and J is TRBJ2-7; no reliable D call. Trimming took off 0 bases at V and 6 bases at J, with 18 bases between the two ends. This CDR3 spans 16 amino acids. Germline V gives CDR1 MNHEY, CDR2 SVGAGI. The CDR3 sequence: CASSYSSLDRPIEQYF. CDR3 sequence (DNA): TGTGCCAGCAGTTACTCTAGCTTGGACCGGCCCATCGAGCAGTACTTC.

V and J are TRBV2 and TRBJ2-2; the D is unclear. The CDR3 is 14 amino acids. Germline loops: CDR1 SNHLY, CDR2 FYNNEI. V lost 3 bases and J lost 4, with 9 bases in between. The CDR3 DNA sequence: TGTGCCAGCAGTGATATTTCCGCCACCGGGGAGCTGTTTTTT. Amino acids: CASSDISATGELFF.

This sequence joins TRBV6-5 and TRBJ1-2, with TRBD1 identical over 9 bases. The ends lost 0 bases at V and 3 bases at J; junction bases unmatched: 2. CDR3 size: 15 residues. The germline gives CDR1 MNHEY, CDR2 SVGAGI. Here the CDR3 DNA reads TGTGCCAGCAGTTACTCCACAGGGGGCCACTATGGCTACACCTTC. Translated, it gives CASSYSTGGHYGYTF.

This sequence joins TRBV7-9 and TRBJ2-7, with TRBD1 as a possible D gene (6 bases). This CDR3 comprises 12 residues. Germline assignment: CDR1 SEHNR and CDR2 FQNEAQ (reference sequence). V dropped 6 bases and J dropped 3 bases, with 9 bases sitting between them. The CDR3 DNA sequence: TGTGCCAGCAGAAACAGGGACTACGAGCAGTACTTC. This encodes CASRNRDYEQYF. The complete variable domain, with remaining parts taken from reference TRBV7-9 and TRBJ2-7, reads DTGVSQNPRHKITKRGQNVTFRCDPISEHNRLYWYRQTLGQGPEFLTYFQNEAQLEKSRLLSDRFSAERPKGSFSTLEIQRTEQGDSAMYLCASRNRDYEQYFGPGTRLTVT.

V usage is TRBV9 and J usage is TRBJ2-5; the D gene could be TRBD1 or TRBD2 (5 bases each). The CDR3 is made up of 13 amino acids. The germline V and J ends were trimmed by 2 bases and 5 bases, with 10 bases remaining between them. Germline V gene lookup returns CDR1 SGDLS and CDR2 YYNGEE. The CDR3 spells CASSVGGGETQYF. CDR3 nucleotides: TGTGCCAGCAGCGTTGGGGGTGGTGAGACCCAGTACTTC.

This clone is a singleton in its sample. CDR3 DNA sequence: TGTGCCAGCAGCCCAAGGACTAGCGGCTACGAGCAGTACTTC. This codes for CASSPRTSGYEQYF. The chain employs TRBV5-4 and TRBJ2-7, with 10 bases lining up with TRBD2. Germline trimming cut 4 bases from V and 3 bases from J; bases unmatched to any gene: 4. The CDR3 length is 14 residues. Germline loops: CDR1 SGHNT, CDR2 YYREEE (reference sequence).

The chain is built from TRBV6-6 and TRBJ2-3, with D perhaps matching TRBD2 (6 bases). Per germline, CDR1 MNHNY and CDR2 SVGAGI (reference sequence). There are 11 residues in the CDR3. The V gene lost 5 bases and the J gene lost 9 bases, with 9 bases spanning the gap. CDR3 in amino acids: CASSMEGTQYF. CDR3 sequence (DNA): TGTGCCAGCAGTATGGAGGGAACGCAGTATTTT.

V gene TRBV30 combines with J gene TRBJ2-1; 12 bases align to TRBD2. The CDR3 consists of 15 residues. CDR1 and CDR2 (germline): GTSNPN, SVGIG (reference sequence). V lost 1 base and J lost 15; bases outside the gene matches: 13. The CDR3 nucleotides read TGTGCCTGGAGTGAATTGGGCGCTAGCGGGGGGGCGGGGTTCTTC. It yields the protein CAWSELGASGGAGFF.

The chain has TRBV20-1 and TRBJ1-4; possible D gene TRBD1, 5 bases. Trimming pared 3 bases from V and 6 bases from J, leaving 14 bases between. The CDR3 contains 14 residues. CDR1 DFQATT and CDR2 SNEGSKA come from the germline V gene (reference sequence). The CDR3 nucleotides read TGCAGTGCTAGTCGTTCGCAGGGTGATGAAAAACTGTTTTTT. Its protein product is CSASRSQGDEKLFF.

This sequence joins TRBV7-2 and TRBJ2-7; 7 nucleotides align to TRBD1. Looked up from germline, CDR1 is SGHTA and CDR2 is FQGNSA. The CDR3 consists of 18 residues. Trimming removed 5 bases from V and 6 bases from J; junction bases left unmatched: 22. CDR3 sequence: CASSLSTGRNRMSAEQYF. The CDR3 bases are TGTGCCAGCAGCCTCTCGACAGGGAGAAACCGAATGTCGGCCGAGCAGTACTTC.

V usage is TRBV6-5 and J usage is TRBJ1-2; possible D gene TRBD1, 5 bases. Trimming pared 5 bases from V and 2 bases from J, leaving 9 bases between. Germline V lookup: CDR1 MNHEY, CDR2 SVGAGI. CDR3 length: 13 amino acids. Written as DNA, the CDR3 is TGTGCCAGCAGTACCGGGACGAACTATGGCTACACCTTC. This translates into CASSTGTNYGYTF.

The chain has TRBV6-5 and TRBJ2-2, with 7 bases aligning to TRBD1. Germline assignment: CDR1 MNHEY and CDR2 SVGAGI. The CDR3 has 13 amino acids. The junction had 4 bases not matched to a gene; V was cut back by 10 bases and J by 2 bases. The CDR3 sequence is CANRDRNTGELFF. The CDR3 coding sequence is TGTGCCAACCGGGACAGAAACACCGGGGAGCTGTTTTTT.

The rearrangement uses TRBV18 and TRBJ2-5; D ambiguous. Trimming removed 0 bases at V and 5 bases at J, with 10 bases between. Per the germline V gene, CDR1 is KGHSH and CDR2 is LQKENI. CDR3 length: 14 residues. For the CDR3, the DNA is TGTGCCAGCTCACCACCCTATTCCGGGGAGACCCAGTACTTC. This translates into CASSPPYSGETQYF.

The chain links TRBV11-2 to TRBJ1-3; D is unclear. V lost 2 bases, J lost 0 bases, and 8 bases lay in between. CDR1 SGHAT and CDR2 FQNNGV come from the germline V gene. The CDR3 runs 15 residues. The CDR3 nucleotides read TGTGCCAGCAGCTTATCGACAAGCTCTGGAAACACCATATATTTT. Residues: CASSLSTSSGNTIYF.

The CDR3 region has the DNA TGTGCCAGCAGTGAAGATGCGGGAGGGCCGAATGAGCAGTTCTTC. Protein: CASSEDAGGPNEQFF. J is TRBJ2-1 and V is TRBV6-1; 9 nucleotides match TRBD2. After removal of 1 base from V and 7 bases from J, the junction contained 5 bases not matched to a gene. The germline gives CDR1 MNHNS, CDR2 SASEGT. The CDR3 spans 15 residues.

V and J are TRBV6-1 and TRBJ2-5, with D hard to call. V lost 2 bases and J lost 2, with 9 bases in between. Germline V gives CDR1 MNHNS, CDR2 SASEGT. The CDR3 length is 14 residues. CDR3 sequence: CASSERVGQETQYF. The CDR3 DNA follows: TGTGCCAGCAGTGAAAGGGTTGGGCAAGAGACCCAGTACTTC.